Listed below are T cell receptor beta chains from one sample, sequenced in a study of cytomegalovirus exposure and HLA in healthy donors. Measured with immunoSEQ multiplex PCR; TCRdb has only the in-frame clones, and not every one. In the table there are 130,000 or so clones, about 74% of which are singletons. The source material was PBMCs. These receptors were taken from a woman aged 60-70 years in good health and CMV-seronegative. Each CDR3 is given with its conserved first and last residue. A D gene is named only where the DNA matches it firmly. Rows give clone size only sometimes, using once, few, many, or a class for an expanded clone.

CDR3 DNA: TGTGCCAGCAGCCTGGGGACTCGAGCGGGGTCCTACAATGAGCAGTTCTTC
CDR3 protein: CASSLGTRAGSYNEQFF
clone size: .
D gene: TRBD2
V gene: TRBV7-8
J gene: TRBJ2-1

CDR3 DNA: TGTGCCAGCAGCTCGGCTAGCGGGGGGACAGATACGCAGTATTTT
CDR3 protein: CASSSASGGTDTQYF
clone size: .
D gene: TRBD2
V gene: TRBV7-8
J gene: TRBJ2-3

CDR3 DNA: TGCAGCGTCGAGGGGGACAGTGCTTCCTACGAGCAGTACTTC
CDR3 protein: CSVEGDSASYEQYF
clone size: .
D gene: TRBD1
V gene: TRBV29-1
J gene: TRBJ2-7

CDR3 DNA: TGTGCCAGCAGTTTCGCGGGGAACACCGGGGAGCTGTTTTTT
CDR3 protein: CASSFAGNTGELFF
clone size: .
D gene: .
V gene: TRBV6-5
J gene: TRBJ2-2

CDR3 DNA: TGTGCCAGCTCGCCGAACGAAGCCGGGACAGGGGAAGGCTACACCTTC
CDR3 protein: CASSPNEAGTGEGYTF
clone size: once
D gene: TRBD1
V gene: TRBV18
J gene: TRBJ1-2

CDR3 DNA: TGCGCCAGCAGCCAAGTGGGCAGAATGAACACTGAAGCTTTCTTT
CDR3 protein: CASSQVGRMNTEAFF
clone size: few
D gene: .
V gene: TRBV4-1
J gene: TRBJ1-1

CDR3 DNA: TGTGCCAGCAGTTTAGGGACAGGGATGGACTATGGCTACACCTTC
CDR3 protein: CASSLGTGMDYGYTF
clone size: few
D gene: TRBD1
V gene: TRBV28
J gene: TRBJ1-2

CDR3 DNA: TGTGCCAGCAGCGTAGGCCCAGGGGGCTACGAGCAGTACTTC
CDR3 protein: CASSVGPGGYEQYF
clone size: few
D gene: TRBD1
V gene: TRBV9
J gene: TRBJ2-7

CDR3 DNA: TGTGCCACCAGCAGAGAGACAGTTAGAGACACTGAAGCTTTCTTT
CDR3 protein: CATSRETVRDTEAFF
clone size: .
D gene: .
V gene: TRBV15
J gene: TRBJ1-1

CDR3 DNA: TGTGCCAGCTCACCAGGAAGTAGCGGACTTCTGAATGAGCAGTTCTTC
CDR3 protein: CASSPGSSGLLNEQFF
clone size: .
D gene: .
V gene: TRBV18
J gene: TRBJ2-1

CDR3 DNA: TGTGCCAGCAGCTGGGGGACAGGCCTAAGCACAGATACGCAGTATTTT
CDR3 protein: CASSWGTGLSTDTQYF
clone size: once
D gene: TRBD1
V gene: TRBV11-3
J gene: TRBJ2-3

CDR3 DNA: TGCGCCAGCAGCTCTGGAGCAGATACGCAGTATTTT
CDR3 protein: CASSSGADTQYF
clone size: few
D gene: .
V gene: TRBV5-1
J gene: TRBJ2-3

CDR3 DNA: TGTGCCAGCAGCGTAGGCAGCGGGGGGGCTTTGGAGACCCAGTACTTC
CDR3 protein: CASSVGSGGALETQYF
clone size: .
D gene: TRBD2
V gene: TRBV9
J gene: TRBJ2-5

CDR3 DNA: .
CDR3 protein: CAIHSGQGTEAFF
clone size: .
D gene: .
V gene: TRBV10-3
J gene: TRBJ1-1

CDR3 DNA: TGTGCCAGCAGGGGGGGGTACTACGAGCAGTACTTC
CDR3 protein: CASRGGYYEQYF
clone size: .
D gene: TRBD2
V gene: TRBV28
J gene: TRBJ2-7

CDR3 DNA: TGTGCCAGTAGGGGTGACAGATACAATGAGCAGTTCTTC
CDR3 protein: CASRGDRYNEQFF
clone size: .
D gene: .
V gene: TRBV19
J gene: TRBJ2-1

CDR3 DNA: TGCGCCAGCAGCTTCAGCGGCCGCGAAAACATTCAGTACTTC
CDR3 protein: CASSFSGRENIQYF
clone size: .
D gene: .
V gene: TRBV5-1
J gene: TRBJ2-4

CDR3 DNA: TGTGCCAGCAGTTTGGTGCAGGGGGGCTATGGCTACACCTTC
CDR3 protein: CASSLVQGGYGYTF
clone size: .
D gene: TRBD1
V gene: TRBV27
J gene: TRBJ1-2

CDR3 DNA: TGTGCCAGCAGCTTAGAGGGGGGGAGACATGAAAAACTGTTTTTT
CDR3 protein: CASSLEGGRHEKLFF
clone size: .
D gene: .
V gene: TRBV7-9
J gene: TRBJ1-4

CDR3 DNA: TGTGCCAGCAGCCATCTAGCAGCACGCACAGATACGCAGTATTTT
CDR3 protein: CASSHLAARTDTQYF
clone size: once
D gene: .
V gene: TRBV7-9
J gene: TRBJ2-3

CDR3 DNA: TGTGCCAGCAGTGAACAGGGGGCAACTAATGAAAAACTGTTTTTT
CDR3 protein: CASSEQGATNEKLFF
clone size: .
D gene: TRBD1
V gene: TRBV28
J gene: TRBJ1-4

CDR3 DNA: TGTGCCAGCAGTGAGAGGCTAGCGGGAGCAAGGTCCTACGAGCAGTACTTC
CDR3 protein: CASSERLAGARSYEQYF
clone size: .
D gene: TRBD2
V gene: TRBV2
J gene: TRBJ2-7

CDR3 DNA: TGTGCCAGCAGTTACGCCCGGACAGGGGCTGGAAACACCATATATTTT
CDR3 protein: CASSYARTGAGNTIYF
clone size: .
D gene: TRBD1
V gene: TRBV6-5
J gene: TRBJ1-3

CDR3 DNA: TGCGCCAGCAGTTCAGGACAGCCCAAGATGAACACTGAAGCTTTCTTT
CDR3 protein: CASSSGQPKMNTEAFF
clone size: .
D gene: .
V gene: TRBV5-1
J gene: TRBJ1-1

CDR3 DNA: TGTGCCACCAGCTCCCCCGGCGGTTCCCAATACAATGAGCAGTTCTTC
CDR3 protein: CATSSPGGSQYNEQFF
clone size: .
D gene: .
V gene: TRBV15
J gene: TRBJ2-1

CDR3 DNA: TGTGCCAGCAGACCCGGAGGGCTAGCGGATTACAATGAGCAGTTCTTC
CDR3 protein: CASRPGGLADYNEQFF
clone size: .
D gene: TRBD2
V gene: TRBV6-6
J gene: TRBJ2-1

CDR3 DNA: TGTGCCAGCTCATCCGAGACAGGGGGCAGTGAGACCCAGTACTTC
CDR3 protein: CASSSETGGSETQYF
clone size: .
D gene: TRBD1
V gene: TRBV18
J gene: TRBJ2-5

CDR3 DNA: TGTGCCAGCAGTTCCAGCCAGGTCAATGAGCAGTTCTTC
CDR3 protein: CASSSSQVNEQFF
clone size: .
D gene: .
V gene: TRBV27
J gene: TRBJ2-1

CDR3 DNA: TGTGCCAGCAGCTATCGAGGGTTCACTCAGCCCCAGCATTTT
CDR3 protein: CASSYRGFTQPQHF
clone size: .
D gene: .
V gene: TRBV28
J gene: TRBJ1-5

CDR3 DNA: TGCGCCAGCAGCGGCGGACTCCCTGGGACTGAAGCTTTCTTT
CDR3 protein: CASSGGLPGTEAFF
clone size: .
D gene: .
V gene: TRBV5-1
J gene: TRBJ1-1

CDR3 DNA: TGCGCCAGCAGCTTGGTGGCAGGGACTAATGAAAAACTGTTTTTT
CDR3 protein: CASSLVAGTNEKLFF
clone size: .
D gene: .
V gene: TRBV5-1
J gene: TRBJ1-4